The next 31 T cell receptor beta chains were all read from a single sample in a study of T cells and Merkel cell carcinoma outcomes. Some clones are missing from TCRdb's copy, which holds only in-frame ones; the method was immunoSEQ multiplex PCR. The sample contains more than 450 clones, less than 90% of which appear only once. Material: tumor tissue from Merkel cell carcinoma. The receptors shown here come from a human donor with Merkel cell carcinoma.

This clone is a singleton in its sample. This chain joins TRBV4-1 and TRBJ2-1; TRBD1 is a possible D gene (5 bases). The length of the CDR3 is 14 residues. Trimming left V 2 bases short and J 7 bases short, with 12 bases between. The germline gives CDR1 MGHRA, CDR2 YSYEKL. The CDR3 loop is CASSQPSDNNEQFF. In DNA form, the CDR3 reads TGCGCCAGCAGCCAACCCTCGGACAATAATGAGCAGTTCTTC.

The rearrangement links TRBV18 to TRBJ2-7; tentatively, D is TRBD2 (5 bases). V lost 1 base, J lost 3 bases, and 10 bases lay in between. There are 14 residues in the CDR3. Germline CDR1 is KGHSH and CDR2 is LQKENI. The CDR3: CASSPREGVYEQYV. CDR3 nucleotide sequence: TGTGCCAGCTCACCACGTGAGGGCGTCTACGAGCAGTACGTC.

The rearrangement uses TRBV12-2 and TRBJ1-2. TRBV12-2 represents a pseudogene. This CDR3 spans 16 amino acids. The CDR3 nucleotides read TGTGCAAGTCGCGGCGAACGGCCACGAAAGACCTATGGCTACACCTTC. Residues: CASRGERPRKTYGYTF.

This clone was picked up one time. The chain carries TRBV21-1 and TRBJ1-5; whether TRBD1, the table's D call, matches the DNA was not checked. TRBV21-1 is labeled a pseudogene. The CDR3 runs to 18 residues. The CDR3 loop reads CASSKRSGQLDSNQPQHF. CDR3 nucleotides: TGTGCCAGCAGCAAAAGGTCGGGACAGTTGGATAGCAATCAGCCCCAGCATTTT.

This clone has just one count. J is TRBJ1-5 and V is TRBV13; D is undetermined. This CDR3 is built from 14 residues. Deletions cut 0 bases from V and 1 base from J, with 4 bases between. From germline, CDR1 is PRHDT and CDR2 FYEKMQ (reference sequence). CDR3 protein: CASSLGLSNQPQHF. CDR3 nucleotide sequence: TGTGCCAGCAGCTTAGGCCTCAGCAATCAGCCCCAGCATTTT.

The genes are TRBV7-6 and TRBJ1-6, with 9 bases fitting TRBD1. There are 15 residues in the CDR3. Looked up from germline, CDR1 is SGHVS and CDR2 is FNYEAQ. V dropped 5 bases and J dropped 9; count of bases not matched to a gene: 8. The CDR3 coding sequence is TGTGCCAGCAGCACTCAGGGACAGGGAGGTTCACCCCTCCACTTT. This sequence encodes CASSTQGQGGSPLHF. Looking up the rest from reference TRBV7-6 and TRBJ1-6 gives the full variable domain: GAGVSQSPRYKVTKRGQDVALRCDPISGHVSLYWYRQALGQGPEFLTYFNYEAQQDKSGLPNDRFSAERPEGSISTLTIQRTEQRDSAMYRCASSTQGQGGSPLHFGNGTRLTVT.

The CDR3 spells CASNRAGYGYTF. The CDR3 nucleotides read TGTGCCAGTAACAGGGCTGGATATGGCTACACCTTC. This chain uses TRBV19 with TRBJ1-2; D might be TRBD1 (6 bases). The CDR3 covers 12 residues. V dropped 7 bases and J dropped 5 bases, with 11 bases sitting between them. The germline gives CDR1 LNHDA, CDR2 SQIVND (reference sequence).

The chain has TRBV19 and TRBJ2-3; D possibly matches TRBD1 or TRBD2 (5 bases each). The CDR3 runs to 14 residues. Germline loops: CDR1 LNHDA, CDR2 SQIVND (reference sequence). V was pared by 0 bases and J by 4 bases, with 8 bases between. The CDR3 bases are TGTGCCAGTAGTATAGATTGGGGGTCAGATACGCAGTATTTT. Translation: CASSIDWGSDTQYF. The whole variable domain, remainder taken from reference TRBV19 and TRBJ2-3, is DGGITQSPKYLFRKEGQNVTLSCEQNLNHDAMYWYRQDPGQGLRLIYYSQIVNDFQKGDIAEGYSVSREKKESFPLTVTSAQKNPTAFYLCASSIDWGSDTQYFGPGTRLTVL.

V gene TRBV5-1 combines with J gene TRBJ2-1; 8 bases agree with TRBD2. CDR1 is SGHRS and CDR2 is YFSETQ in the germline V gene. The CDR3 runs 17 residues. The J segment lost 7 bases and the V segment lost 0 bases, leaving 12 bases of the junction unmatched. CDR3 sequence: CASSLVGAGGGWNEQFF. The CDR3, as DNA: TGCGCCAGCAGCTTGGTTGGTGCGGGGGGCGGTTGGAATGAGCAGTTCTTC.

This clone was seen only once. CDR3 bases: TGCAGCGTAGGAGACAACAAGGGGGCTTTCTTT. Residues: CSVGDNKGAFF. The chain recombines TRBV29-1 with TRBJ1-1; tentatively, D is TRBD1 (5 bases). Germline V gene data show CDR1 as SQVTM and CDR2 as ANQGSEA. The CDR3 contains 11 residues. V lost 6 bases and J 11 bases, leaving 16 bases between the germline ends.

As DNA, the CDR3 is TGTGCCAGCAGTATGAGGGCAACTAATGAAAAACTGTTTTTT. Translated, it gives CASSMRATNEKLFF. The V gene is TRBV6-1, the J gene TRBJ1-4; no clear D. V gave up 5 bases and J gave up 0 bases, with 7 bases separating them. The CDR3 has 14 amino acids. The germline V gene encodes CDR1 MNHNS and CDR2 SASEGT.

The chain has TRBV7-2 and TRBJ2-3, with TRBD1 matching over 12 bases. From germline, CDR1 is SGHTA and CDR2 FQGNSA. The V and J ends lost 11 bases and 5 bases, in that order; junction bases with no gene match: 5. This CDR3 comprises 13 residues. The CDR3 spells CAQGDRGLDTQYF. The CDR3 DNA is TGTGCCCAGGGGGACAGGGGGCTAGATACGCAGTATTTT. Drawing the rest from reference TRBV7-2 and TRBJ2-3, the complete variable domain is GAGVSQSPSNKVTEKGKDVELRCDPISGHTALYWYRQSLGQGLEFLIYFQGNSAPDKSGLPSDRFSAERTGGSVSTLTIQRTQQEDSAVYLCAQGDRGLDTQYFGPGTRLTVL.

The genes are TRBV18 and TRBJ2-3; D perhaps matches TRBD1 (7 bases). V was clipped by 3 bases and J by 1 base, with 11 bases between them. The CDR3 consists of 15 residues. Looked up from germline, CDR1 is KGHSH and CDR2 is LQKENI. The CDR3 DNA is TGTGCCAGCTCACCTGGAGGGGGCGGCACAGATACGCAGTATTTT. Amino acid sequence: CASSPGGGGTDTQYF.

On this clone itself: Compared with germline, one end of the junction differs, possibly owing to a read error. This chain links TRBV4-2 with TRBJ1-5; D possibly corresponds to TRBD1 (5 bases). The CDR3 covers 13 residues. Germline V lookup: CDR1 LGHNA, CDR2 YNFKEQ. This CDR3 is CASSQVRGQPQHF. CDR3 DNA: TGTGCCAGCAGCCAAGTTAGGGGTCAGCCTCAGCATTTT.

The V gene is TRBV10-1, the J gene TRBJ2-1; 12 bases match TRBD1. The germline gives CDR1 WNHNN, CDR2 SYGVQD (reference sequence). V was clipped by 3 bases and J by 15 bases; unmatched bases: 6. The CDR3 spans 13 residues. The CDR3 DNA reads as TGCGCCAGCAGTGAAACCGGGACAGGGGGCCGGTTCTTC. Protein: CASSETGTGGRFF.

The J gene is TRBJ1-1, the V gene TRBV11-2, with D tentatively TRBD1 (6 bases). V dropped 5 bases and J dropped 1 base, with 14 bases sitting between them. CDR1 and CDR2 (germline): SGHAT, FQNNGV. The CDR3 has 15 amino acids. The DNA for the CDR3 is TGTGCCAGCAGCCTCTTGACAGGTTCGAACACTGAAGCTTTCTTT. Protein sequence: CASSLLTGSNTEAFF.

The CDR3 spells CASSTSLGRDEKLFF. The CDR3 DNA sequence: TGTGCCAGCAGTACCTCCCTTGGTCGTGATGAAAAACTGTTTTTT. This chain links TRBV9 with TRBJ1-4; D gene ambiguous. Germline V CDR1 and CDR2: SGDLS, YYNGEE. The CDR3 contains 15 residues. Between the trimmed V and J ends, which lost 5 bases and 6 bases, there was a span of 17 bases.

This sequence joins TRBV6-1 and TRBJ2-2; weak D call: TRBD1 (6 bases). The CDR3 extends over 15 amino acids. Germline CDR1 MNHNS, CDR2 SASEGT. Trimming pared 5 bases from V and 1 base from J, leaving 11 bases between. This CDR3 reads CASSSGTLNTGELFF. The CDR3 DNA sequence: TGTGCCAGCAGTTCAGGGACACTGAACACCGGGGAGCTGTTTTTT.

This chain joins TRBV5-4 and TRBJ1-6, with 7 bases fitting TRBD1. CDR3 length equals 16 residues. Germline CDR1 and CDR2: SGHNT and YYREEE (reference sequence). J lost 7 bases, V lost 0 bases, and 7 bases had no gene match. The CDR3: CASSLAGAGGNSPLHF. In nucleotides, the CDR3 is TGTGCCAGCAGCTTGGCCGGGGCAGGGGGAAATTCACCCCTCCACTTT.

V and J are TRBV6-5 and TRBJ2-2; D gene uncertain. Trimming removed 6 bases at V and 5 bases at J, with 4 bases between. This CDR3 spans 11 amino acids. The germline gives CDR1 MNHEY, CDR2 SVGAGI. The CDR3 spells CASSDTGELFF. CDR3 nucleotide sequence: TGTGCCAGCAGCGATACCGGGGAGCTGTTTTTT.

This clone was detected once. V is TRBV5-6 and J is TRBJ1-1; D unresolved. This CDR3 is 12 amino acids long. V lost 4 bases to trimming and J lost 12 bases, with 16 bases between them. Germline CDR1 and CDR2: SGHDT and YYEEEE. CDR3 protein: CASSPHRAQTFF. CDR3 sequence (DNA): TGTGCCAGCAGCCCCCACAGAGCTCAAACTTTCTTT.

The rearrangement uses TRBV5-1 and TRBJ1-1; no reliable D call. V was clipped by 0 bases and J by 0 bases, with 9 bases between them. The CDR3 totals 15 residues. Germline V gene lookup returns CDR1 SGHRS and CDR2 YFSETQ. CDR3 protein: CASSLGVVMNTEAFF. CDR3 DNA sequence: TGCGCCAGCAGCTTGGGCGTAGTCATGAACACTGAAGCTTTCTTT. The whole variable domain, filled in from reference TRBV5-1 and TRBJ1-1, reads KAGVTQTPRYLIKTRGQQVTLSCSPISGHRSVSWYQQTPGQGLQFLFEYFSETQRNKGNFPGRFSGRQFSNSRSEMNVSTLELGDSALYLCASSLGVVMNTEAFFGQGTRLTVV.

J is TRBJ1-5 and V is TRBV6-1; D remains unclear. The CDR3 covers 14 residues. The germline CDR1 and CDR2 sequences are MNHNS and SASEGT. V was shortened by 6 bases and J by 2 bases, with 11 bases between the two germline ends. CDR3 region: CASRDPSRNQPQHF. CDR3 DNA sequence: TGTGCCAGCAGAGACCCATCGCGCAATCAGCCCCAGCATTTT.

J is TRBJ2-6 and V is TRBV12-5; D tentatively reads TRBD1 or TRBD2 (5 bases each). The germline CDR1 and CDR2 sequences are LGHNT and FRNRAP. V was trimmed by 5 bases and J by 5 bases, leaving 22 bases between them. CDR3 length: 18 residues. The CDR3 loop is CASGEGGAGQSRANVLTF. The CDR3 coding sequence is TGTGCTAGTGGTGAAGGAGGTGCAGGACAAAGTCGGGCCAACGTCCTGACTTTC.

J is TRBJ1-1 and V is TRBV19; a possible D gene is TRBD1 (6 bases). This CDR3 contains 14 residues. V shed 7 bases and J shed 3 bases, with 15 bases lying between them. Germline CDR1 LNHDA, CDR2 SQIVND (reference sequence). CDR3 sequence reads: CASKDIQGYTEAFF. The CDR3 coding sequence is TGTGCCAGTAAGGATATTCAGGGGTACACTGAAGCTTTCTTT.

This CDR3 is CASSFQGLRGNTEAFF. The CDR3 DNA reads as TGTGCCAGCAGCTTTCAGGGTCTAAGGGGGAACACTGAAGCTTTCTTT. The chain couples TRBV5-4 to TRBJ1-1; D is perhaps TRBD1 (5 bases). Germline V gene lookup returns CDR1 SGHNT and CDR2 YYREEE (reference sequence). V lost 2 bases and J lost 1, with 15 bases in between. The length of the CDR3 is 16 residues.

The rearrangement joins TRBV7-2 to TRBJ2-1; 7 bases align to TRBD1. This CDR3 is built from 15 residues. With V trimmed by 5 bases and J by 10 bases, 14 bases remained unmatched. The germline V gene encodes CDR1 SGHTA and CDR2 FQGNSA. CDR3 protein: CASSPTWGNRGEQFF. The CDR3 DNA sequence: TGTGCCAGCAGCCCGACGTGGGGGAACAGGGGAGAGCAGTTCTTC.

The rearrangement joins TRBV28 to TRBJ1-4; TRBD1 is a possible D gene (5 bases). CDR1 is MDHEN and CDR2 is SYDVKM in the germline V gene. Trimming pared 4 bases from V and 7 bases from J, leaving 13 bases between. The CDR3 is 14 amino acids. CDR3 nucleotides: TGTGCCAGCAGTTCGGGGACGGGGAGTGAAAAACTGTTTTTT. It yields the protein CASSSGTGSEKLFF.

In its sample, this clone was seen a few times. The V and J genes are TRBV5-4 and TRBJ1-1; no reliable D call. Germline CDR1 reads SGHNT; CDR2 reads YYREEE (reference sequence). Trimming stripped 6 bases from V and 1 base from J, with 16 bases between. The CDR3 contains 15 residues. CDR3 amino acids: CASTGGVRRNTEAFF. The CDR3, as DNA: TGTGCCAGCACCGGCGGGGTCAGAAGGAACACTGAAGCTTTCTTT.

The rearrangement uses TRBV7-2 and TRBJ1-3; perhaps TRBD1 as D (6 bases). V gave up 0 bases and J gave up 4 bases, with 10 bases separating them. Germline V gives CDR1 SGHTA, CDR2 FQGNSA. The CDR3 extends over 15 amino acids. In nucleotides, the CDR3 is TGTGCCAGCAGCTTAGCCGGGACAACGGGAAACACCATATATTTT. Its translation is CASSLAGTTGNTIYF.

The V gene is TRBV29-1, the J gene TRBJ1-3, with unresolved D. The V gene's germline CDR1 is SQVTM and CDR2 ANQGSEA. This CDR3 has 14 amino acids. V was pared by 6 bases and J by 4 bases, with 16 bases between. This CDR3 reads CSVRDPSKGNTIYF. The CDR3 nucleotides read TGCAGCGTCCGCGACCCCTCCAAAGGAAACACCATATATTTT.